These 12 T cell receptor beta chains were sequenced from one sample in a study of T cells in women clearing cervical HPV infection. TCRdb's copy holds only in-frame clones and misses some; the assay was immunoSEQ multiplex PCR. The table for this sample gives 35,000 to 45,000 clones. The sequenced sample consisted of blood buffy coat. Source of these receptors: a woman aged 18-70 years with a cervical HPV16 infection that either progressed to CIN3+ or cleared (not recorded which).

Points on this clone: Read data end 3 residues before the CDR3 end; the end is taken from the germline J gene. The chain employs TRBV6-2 or TRBV6-3 and TRBJ2-3, with 8 bases aligning to TRBD2. Germline V CDR1 and CDR2: MNHEY, SVGEGT. The CDR3 extends over 14 amino acids. Trimming at V came to 8 bases and at J to 6 bases, leaving 10 bases not matched to a gene. The CDR3 reads CASGTRGASDTQYF. The covered CDR3 bases are TGTGCCAGCGGGACGCGGGGGGCCTCGGATACG.

Turning to this clone: The CDR3 end is not reached by the read, which stops 3 residues before it; the germline J gene fills it in. This rearrangement joins TRBV10-2 to TRBJ2-1; 8 bases agree with TRBD1. The J segment lost 4 bases and the V segment lost 6 bases, leaving 8 bases of the junction unmatched. This CDR3 has 15 residues. CDR1 WSHSY and CDR2 SAAADI come from the germline V gene. The covered CDR3 bases are TGCGCCAGCAGAGTCAACAGGGGGATATACAATGAG. This gives the protein CASRVNRGIYNE. The whole CDR3 region reads CASRVNRGIYNEQFF.

Comments on this clone: The CDR3 end falls 3 residues outside the read, so it is completed with the germline J gene. The chain uses TRBV19 and TRBJ1-1; no firm D call. Germline CDR1 is LNHDA and CDR2 is SQIVND (reference sequence). The CDR3 extends over 16 amino acids. Trimming shortened V by 10 bases and J by 0 bases, and 21 bases separated the two germline ends. The CDR3 is CATQLSTDFLNTEAFF. Partial CDR3 DNA: TGTGCCACCCAACTTTCGACGGACTTCCTGAACACTGAA.

To note about this clone: The CDR3 end falls 3 residues outside the read, so it is completed with the germline J gene. This chain uses TRBV29-1 with TRBJ1-2, with TRBD1 matching 8 bases. The CDR3 extends over 12 amino acids. Germline assignment: CDR1 SQVTM and CDR2 ANQGSEA. The V segment lost 6 bases and the J segment 3 bases; nucleotides outside the gene matches: 3. The part of the CDR3 DNA that was read is TGCAGCGTAAACAGGGGGGACTATGGC. Its translation: CSVNRGDYG. Given in full, the CDR3 is CSVNRGDYGYTF.

On this clone: The CDR3 end lies 3 residues beyond the end of the read and is filled in from the germline J gene. The chain is built from TRBV4-2 and TRBJ2-1, with a possible D match to TRBD2 (6 bases). The CDR3 is 15 residues long. The V end lost 1 base, the J end lost 5 bases, and 12 bases lay between the germline ends. CDR1 and CDR2 from the germline V gene are LGHNA and YNFKEQ. CDR3 DNA, as far as it was read: TGTGCCAGCAGCCAAGTGCTAGCGAGGCACAATGAG. It translates to CASSQVLARHNE. The full-length CDR3 reads as CASSQVLARHNEQFF.

About this clone itself: Read coverage stops 3 residues before the CDR3 terminus; the germline J gene supplies the remainder. The chain joins TRBV20-1 to TRBJ2-3, with D hard to call. This CDR3 spans 16 amino acids. Germline-derived CDR1 and CDR2 are DFQATT and SNEGSKA (reference sequence). The V end was cut by 3 bases, the J end by 0 bases, with 16 bases between. Incomplete CDR3 DNA: TGCAGTGCTAGCCCCTCATCGGGTTATAGCACAGATACG. Its translation is CSASPSSGYSTDT. The entire CDR3 protein is CSASPSSGYSTDTQYF.

Points on this clone: The read halts 3 residues ahead of the CDR3 end, with the missing end drawn from the germline J gene. The chain combines TRBV7-3 with TRBJ2-3; 12 bases agree with TRBD2. The J segment lost 7 bases and the V segment lost 5 bases, leaving 10 bases of the junction unmatched. The germline gives CDR1 SGHTA, CDR2 FQGTGA. There are 16 residues in the CDR3. The CDR3 here is CASSPLAGGHGNTQYF. Partial CDR3 DNA: TGTGCCAGCAGCCCCCTAGCGGGGGGGCATGGAAATACG.

With respect to this clone: The DNA ends 3 residues before the CDR3 does, and the rest of the CDR3 is filled in from the germline J gene. The chain combines TRBV5-1 with TRBJ1-2; D is unresolved. Germline CDR1 reads SGHRS; CDR2 reads YFSETQ. The CDR3 has 13 residues. V was cut by 1 base and J by 0 bases, with 4 bases left in between. The CDR3 DNA, read in part, is TGCGCCAGCAGCTTGCGGGCTAACTATGGC. Translation: CASSLRANYG. The complete CDR3 reads CASSLRANYGYTF.

As to this clone: The DNA ends 3 residues before the CDR3 does, and the rest of the CDR3 is filled in from the germline J gene. The V and J genes are TRBV20-1 and TRBJ2-3, with 11 bases aligning to TRBD2. Germline CDR1 and CDR2: DFQATT and SNEGSKA (reference sequence). CDR3 length equals 17 residues. The trim removed 3 bases at V and 4 bases at J, leaving 12 bases unmatched. CDR3 amino acids: CSARDFTSGSLADTQYF. The part of the CDR3 DNA that was read is TGCAGTGCTAGGGACTTTACTAGCGGGAGTCTAGCAGATACG.

As to this clone: The read halts 3 residues ahead of the CDR3 end, with the missing end drawn from the germline J gene. Other nucleotide sequences in the sample specify the same CDR3. The chain employs TRBV30 and TRBJ1-6; D call uncertain. Trimming cost V 8 bases and J 0 bases, with 14 bases left between them. CDR3 length: 15 residues. Germline V CDR1 and CDR2: GTSNPN, SVGIG (reference sequence). CDR3 bases read: TGTGCCGGAGTGACGGGGAGCTCCTATAATTCACCC. Protein sequence: CAGVTGSSYNSP. The CDR3 in full is CAGVTGSSYNSPLHF.

CDR3 DNA (partial): TGCGCCAGCAGCCAAGGACAGGGTAATTCACCC. Its translation is CASSQGQGNSP. From start to end, the CDR3 is CASSQGQGNSPLHF. V and J are TRBV5-1 and TRBJ1-6; 8 positions match TRBD1. The CDR3 end is not reached by the read, which stops 3 residues before it; the germline J gene fills it in. V dropped 4 bases and J dropped 6; count of bases not matched to a gene: 3. This CDR3 spans 14 amino acids. Germline assignment: CDR1 SGHRS and CDR2 YFSETQ.

Incomplete CDR3 DNA: TGTGCCAGCAGCTTAGCGCTAAGGACTAGCTACTACGAC. Amino acids: CASSLALRTSYYD. In full, the CDR3 is CASSLALRTSYYDYTF. The chain couples TRBV7-6 to TRBJ1-2, with D unresolved. The read gets to within 3 residues of the CDR3 end, and the germline J gene fills in the rest. The germline V gene encodes CDR1 SGHVS and CDR2 FNYEAQ. This CDR3 spans 16 amino acids.